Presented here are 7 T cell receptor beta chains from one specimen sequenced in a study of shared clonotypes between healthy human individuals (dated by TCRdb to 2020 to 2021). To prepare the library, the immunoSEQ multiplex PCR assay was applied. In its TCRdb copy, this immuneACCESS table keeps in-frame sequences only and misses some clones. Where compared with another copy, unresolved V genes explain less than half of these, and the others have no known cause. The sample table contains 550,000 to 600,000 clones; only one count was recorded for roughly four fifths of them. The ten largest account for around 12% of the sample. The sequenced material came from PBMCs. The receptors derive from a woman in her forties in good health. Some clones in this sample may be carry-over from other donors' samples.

The CDR3: CASYGQGPYYGYTF. In nucleotides, the CDR3 is TGTGCCAGCTACGGACAGGGTCCATACTATGGCTACACCTTC. V usage is TRBV27 and J usage is TRBJ1-2; 8 nucleotides line up with TRBD1. With V trimmed by 8 bases and J by 3 bases, 8 bases remained unmatched. There are 14 residues in the CDR3. From germline, CDR1 is MNHEY and CDR2 SMNVEV (reference sequence).

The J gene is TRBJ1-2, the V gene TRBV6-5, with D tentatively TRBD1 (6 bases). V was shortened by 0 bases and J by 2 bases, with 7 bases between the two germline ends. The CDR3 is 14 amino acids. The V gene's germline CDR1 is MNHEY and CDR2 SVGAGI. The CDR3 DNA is TGTGCCAGCAGTTACTCTCAGGGGAACTATGGCTACACCTTC. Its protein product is CASSYSQGNYGYTF.

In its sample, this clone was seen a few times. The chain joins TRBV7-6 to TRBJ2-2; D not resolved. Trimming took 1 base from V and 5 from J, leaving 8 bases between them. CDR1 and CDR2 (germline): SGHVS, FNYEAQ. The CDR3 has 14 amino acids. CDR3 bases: TGTGCCAGCAGCTTAGTCGGCTCGACCGGGGAGCTGTTTTTT. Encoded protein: CASSLVGSTGELFF. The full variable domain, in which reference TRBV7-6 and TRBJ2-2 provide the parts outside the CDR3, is GAGVSQSPRYKVTKRGQDVALRCDPISGHVSLYWYRQALGQGPEFLTYFNYEAQQDKSGLPNDRFSAERPEGSISTLTIQRTEQRDSAMYRCASSLVGSTGELFFGEGSRLTVL.

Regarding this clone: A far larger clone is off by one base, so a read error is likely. CDR3 amino acids: CASSLDNDLNTGELFF. CDR3 nucleotides: TGTGCCAGCAGCCTGGACAACGACCTTAACACCGGGGAGCTGTTTTTT. J is TRBJ2-2 and V is TRBV7-2, with D tentatively TRBD1 (5 bases). Trimming removed 5 bases from V and 2 bases from J, with 15 bases in between. Germline V gene sequence: CDR1 SGHTA, CDR2 FQGNSA. The CDR3 runs to 16 residues.

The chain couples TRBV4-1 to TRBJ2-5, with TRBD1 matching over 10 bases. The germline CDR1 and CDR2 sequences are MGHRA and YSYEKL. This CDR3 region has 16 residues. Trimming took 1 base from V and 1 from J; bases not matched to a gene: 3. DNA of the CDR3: TGCGCCAGCAGCCAAGGACAGGGGGCTGGCCAAGAGACCCAGTACTTC. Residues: CASSQGQGAGQETQYF.

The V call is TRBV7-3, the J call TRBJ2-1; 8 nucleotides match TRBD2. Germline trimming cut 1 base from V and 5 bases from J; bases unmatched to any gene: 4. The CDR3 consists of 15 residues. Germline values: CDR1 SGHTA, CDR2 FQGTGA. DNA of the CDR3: TGTGCCAGCAGCTTAATGAGCGGGAGTGACAATGAGCAGTTCTTC. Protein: CASSLMSGSDNEQFF. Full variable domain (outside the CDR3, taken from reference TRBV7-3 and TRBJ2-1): GAGVSQTPSNKVTEKGKYVELRCDPISGHTALYWYRQSLGQGPEFLIYFQGTGAADDSGLPNDRFFAVRPEGSVSTLKIQRTERGDSAVYLCASSLMSGSDNEQFFGPGTRLTVL.

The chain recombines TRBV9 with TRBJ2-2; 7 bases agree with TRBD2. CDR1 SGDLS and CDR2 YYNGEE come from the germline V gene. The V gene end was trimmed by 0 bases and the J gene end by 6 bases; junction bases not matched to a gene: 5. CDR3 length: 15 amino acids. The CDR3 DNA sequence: TGTGCCAGCAGCGTAGAGGGCGGGAGTCCCGGGGAGCTGTTTTTT. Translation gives CASSVEGGSPGELFF.